This TCR beta chain was retrieved from a study of cytomegalovirus exposure and HLA in healthy donors. About the study: Of the donors genotyped, approximately 400 in all, about 82% fell in the Caucasian-associated ancestry cluster.

In germline, CDR1 is MNHEY, CDR2 SVGAGI. This CDR3 contains 14 residues. Trimming took off 7 bases at V and 8 bases at J, with 18 bases between the two ends. The PCR employed 60 Vbeta primers together with 13 Jbeta primers. Produced via immunoSEQ multiplex PCR; TCRdb's table is partial and in-frame only. The sample holds fewer than 120,000 clones, around three quarters seen once. This clone was detected a few times. Its antigen is not known. Study-level results: Sequence variants that were highly shared formed a cluster that was likely a sequencing artifact. One later analysis reportedly identified an Asian-associated ancestry cluster that showed fewer N-insertions than the roughly 670-donor mean. A few chains linked to CMV were shown in vitro to be specific for CMV antigens.

The receptor's source is a woman aged 25 to 39 in good health and CMV-seronegative. Sequencing was done on a sample of PBMCs. The V gene is TRBV6-5, the J gene TRBJ2-4; tentative D call: TRBD1 (6 bases). The DNA for the CDR3 is TGTGCCAGCACTCAGGGGCCACCAAGATACATTCAGTACTTC. Its protein is CASTQGPPRYIQYF.